This T cell receptor beta chain was identified in a study of beta chain features in type 1 diabetes. The CDR3 sequence is 13 residues long. Trimming shortened V by 0 bases and J by 10 bases, and 10 bases separated the two germline ends. CDR1 and CDR2 from the germline V gene are LGHNA and YSLEER. Investigators reverse transcribed all isolated RNA, so they sequenced expressed TCRB transcripts. Sequencing used immunoSEQ multiplex PCR; TCRdb keeps in-frame clones, though not all of them. The table includes 140,000 or so clones, around a tenth detected once. The receptor was isolated from a man younger than 30 in good health. The material sequenced was central memory CD4+ T cells from blood. The V and J genes are TRBV4-3 and TRBJ1-5; D gene ambiguous. In nucleotides, the CDR3 is TGCGCCAGCAGCCAAGATCAGAATCTTCCCCAGCATTTT. Amino acids: CASSQDQNLPQHF.